What follows is one T cell receptor beta chain and its context. The data were taken from a study of T cells in Graves' hyperthyroidism and ophthalmopathy. The CDR3 contains 16 residues. Trimming at V came to 5 bases and at J to 10 bases, leaving 11 bases not matched to a gene. Germline V CDR1 and CDR2: SGHTA, FQGNSA. Amplified regions were TCR beta CDR3 sequences from RNA transcripts. TCR CDR3 regions were first amplified by RT-PCR with HTBI primers. TCRdb ran MiXCR on the multiplex PCR reads and lists one entry per CDR3 protein. The sample lists some 510,000 distinct CDR3 sequences, about half seen once, with approximately 8.2% in the top ten. Graves' hyperthyroidism showing no ophthalmopathy progression within 18 months was considered stable. The study excluded patients with uncontrolled infection, other autoimmune disease, pregnancy or lactation. The study based diagnoses on clinical symptoms, serum thyroxine and TRAb, thyroid ultrasound and orbital computed tomography.

V gene TRBV7-2 combines with J gene TRBJ1-6; 10 nucleotides align to TRBD1. The origin of this receptor is a woman younger than 35 with Graves' hyperthyroidism. The sequencing input was peripheral blood or thyroid tissue (not recorded which). CDR3 sequence reads: CASSQGRQGAGSPLHF. CDR3 bases: TGTGCCAGCAGCCAAGGGCGACAGGGGGCCGGATCACCCCTCCACTTT.